The clone carrying this TCR beta chain was counted a single time. CDR1 and CDR2 (germline): ENHRY, SYGVKD. V dropped 3 bases and J dropped 5; count of bases not matched to a gene: 3. The CDR3 extends over 14 amino acids. The data were obtained in a study of shared clonotypes between healthy human individuals. The material for each subset, its genomic DNA, was split evenly across several immunoSEQ plates. The table came from immunoSEQ multiplex PCR; TCRdb's copy has only in-frame clones and leaves some out. In the table there are 1.6 million or so clones, around 95% of which are singletons. Naive CD45RA+ and memory CD45RA-negative subsets were split from CD4+ cells.

The TCR sequence derives from a man aged 25-45 years in good health. This chain links TRBV10-3 with TRBJ2-5; the match to TRBD1 covers 10 bases. The sample taken for sequencing was naive CD4+ T cells sorted from blood. Subset given: CD45RA+ positively selected. CDR3 in DNA: TGTGCCATCAGTGAATCGACAGGGGGCGAGACCCAGTACTTC. It specifies CAISESTGGETQYF.